The 29 T cell receptor beta chains below all came from one sample that was sequenced in a study of T cell responses to AZD1222 COVID-19 vaccine. Libraries were prepared by immunoSEQ multiplex PCR; TCRdb keeps only in-frame clonotypes and omits some of them. The top ten hold approximately 15% of the sample, which has 90,000 to 130,000 clones, roughly 90% seen once. The sequences come from peripheral blood, collected 28 days after the second AZD1222 dose. Receptors originate from an adult who received the AZD1222 COVID-19 vaccine.

The chain carries TRBV7-2 and TRBJ1-5; TRBD1 matches 7 bases. V was clipped by 1 base and J by 8 bases; unmatched bases: 11. This CDR3 is 16 amino acids long. From germline, CDR1 is SGHTA and CDR2 FQGNSA. CDR3 DNA sequence: TGTGCCAGCAGCTTAGGTGGCAGGGGGTACCCGGAGCCCCAGCATTTT. As protein: CASSLGGRGYPEPQHF.

This CDR3 reads CSASEGGVNTEAFF. CDR3 coding DNA: TGCAGTGCTAGTGAGGGAGGGGTGAACACTGAAGCTTTCTTT. This chain links TRBV20-1 with TRBJ1-1, with D possibly TRBD1 on 5 matching bases. V lost 3 bases and J lost 0, with 11 bases in between. The germline gives CDR1 DFQATT, CDR2 SNEGSKA (reference sequence). This CDR3 has 14 amino acids.

The chain joins TRBV5-1 to TRBJ1-1; D not resolved. The CDR3 runs 16 residues. The V end lost 2 bases, the J end lost 1 base, and 15 bases lay between the germline ends. Per germline, CDR1 SGHRS and CDR2 YFSETQ. The CDR3 is CASSFLLGSENTEAFF. In DNA, the CDR3 is TGCGCCAGCAGCTTCCTTTTGGGGTCAGAGAACACTGAAGCTTTCTTT.

This clone has just one count. The genes are TRBV6-5 and TRBJ2-7; 9 bases line up with TRBD2. Germline values: CDR1 MNHEY, CDR2 SVGAGI. V lost 6 bases and J lost 0; bases outside the gene matches: 6. The CDR3 is made up of 15 amino acids. Here the CDR3 reads CASSVLAGISYEQYF. The CDR3 DNA follows: TGTGCCAGCAGCGTTCTAGCGGGGATCTCCTACGAGCAGTACTTC.

The chain couples TRBV19 to TRBJ2-6, with no clear D. The CDR3 spans 14 residues. V was trimmed by 2 bases and J by 0 bases, leaving 2 bases between them. Germline V lookup: CDR1 LNHDA, CDR2 SQIVND (reference sequence). As DNA, the CDR3 is TGTGCCAGTAGTATAACCTCTGGGGCCAACGTCCTGACTTTC. Its protein is CASSITSGANVLTF.

The chain has TRBV18 and TRBJ2-2, with D possibly matching TRBD1 (5 bases). Trimming took off 8 bases at V and 7 bases at J, with 20 bases between the two ends. Germline V gives CDR1 KGHSH, CDR2 LQKENI. CDR3 length: 15 amino acids. The CDR3 coding sequence is TGTGCCAGCACCGACGGTCAGGGATTGAACGGGGAGCTGTTTTTT. Protein: CASTDGQGLNGELFF.

V usage is TRBV2 and J usage is TRBJ2-1; D is perhaps TRBD2 (5 bases). Germline loops: CDR1 SNHLY, CDR2 FYNNEI. Trimming took 5 bases from V and 6 from J, leaving 14 bases between them. The CDR3 is 14 amino acids. CDR3 bases: TGTGCCAGCAGTCCTGACTACCCTCTCAATGAGCAGTTCTTC. Protein: CASSPDYPLNEQFF.

This clone is termed large (0.1 to 1%). The chain uses TRBV27 and TRBJ1-4; the D is unclear. V lost 4 bases to trimming and J lost 5 bases, with 8 bases between them. The CDR3 loop spans 13 amino acids. The germline CDR1 and CDR2 sequences are MNHEY and SMNVEV (reference sequence). DNA of the CDR3: TGTGCCAGCAGTTGGCAGGCAAATGAAAAACTGTTTTTT. The encoded protein is CASSWQANEKLFF.

The V call is TRBV27, the J call TRBJ1-5; weak D call: TRBD1 (5 bases). The germline V and J ends were trimmed by 2 bases and 6 bases, with 8 bases remaining between them. Germline V lookup: CDR1 MNHEY, CDR2 SMNVEV (reference sequence). The CDR3 runs to 13 residues. The chain's CDR3 is CASSLGGGQPQHF. The CDR3 DNA is TGTGCCAGCAGTTTAGGGGGTGGTCAGCCCCAGCATTTT.

CDR3 loop: CASSPRQGIVEKLFF. In nucleotides, the CDR3 is TGTGCCAGCAGTCCCCGACAGGGGATCGTCGAAAAACTGTTTTTT. The rearrangement joins TRBV28 to TRBJ1-4, with 8 bases matching TRBD1. This CDR3 has 15 amino acids. CDR1 and CDR2 from the germline V gene are MDHEN and SYDVKM. V shed 5 bases, J shed 8 bases, and the junction held 10 bases outside the gene matches.

This clone was seen once. This rearrangement joins TRBV7-9 to TRBJ1-1; tentatively, D is TRBD1 (6 bases). V lost 5 bases and J 3 bases, leaving 19 bases between the germline ends. The CDR3 is 16 amino acids. Germline values: CDR1 SEHNR, CDR2 FQNEAQ (reference sequence). The CDR3 DNA sequence: TGTGCCAGCAGCCGGGGGCCAGACAGGACTTACACTGAAGCTTTCTTT. The encoded protein is CASSRGPDRTYTEAFF.

This clone occurred once. The chain recombines TRBV27 with TRBJ2-7; 7 nucleotides match TRBD1. Germline CDR1 is MNHEY and CDR2 is SMNVEV (reference sequence). The CDR3 is made up of 16 amino acids. J was trimmed by 4 bases and V by 5 bases; bases with no gene match: 14. The chain's CDR3 is CASSIKKDRLSYEQYF. CDR3 bases: TGTGCCAGCAGTATCAAAAAGGACAGGCTCTCATACGAGCAGTACTTC.

The chain links TRBV12-5 to TRBJ1-2; D gene unclear. Germline V gene data show CDR1 as LGHNT and CDR2 as FRNRAP. The CDR3 is made up of 12 amino acids. With 1 base removed from V and 5 bases from J, the gap between germline ends came to 5 bases. CDR3 loop: CASGLGEYGYTF. The CDR3 coding sequence is TGTGCTAGTGGTTTGGGAGAGTATGGCTACACCTTC. The variable domain in full, with the rest retrieved from reference TRBV12-5 and TRBJ1-2, is DARVTQTPRHKVTEMGQEVTMRCQPILGHNTVFWYRQTMMQGLELLAYFRNRAPLDDSGMPKDRFSAEMPDATLATLKIQPSEPRDSAVYFCASGLGEYGYTFGSGTRLTVV.

This chain connects TRBV5-5 to TRBJ1-1, with 11 bases that match TRBD1. The germline CDR1 and CDR2 sequences are SGHKS and YYEKEE (reference sequence). V lost 4 bases, J lost 3 bases, and 5 bases stayed unmatched. The CDR3 length is 15 residues. DNA of the CDR3: TGTGCCAGCAGCGGCGGGACAGGGGGGTACACTGAAGCTTTCTTT. Translated, it gives CASSGGTGGYTEAFF.

This clone was counted a single time. The chain carries TRBV27 and TRBJ1-1; no clear D gene. The CDR3 has 11 amino acids. CDR1 and CDR2 from the germline V gene are MNHEY and SMNVEV (reference sequence). With 6 bases removed from V and 5 bases from J, the gap between germline ends came to 7 bases. CDR3: CASSVGTEAFF. The CDR3 region has the DNA TGTGCCAGCAGCGTAGGAACTGAAGCTTTCTTT.

The chain uses TRBV7-2 and TRBJ1-2; D is possibly TRBD1 (5 bases). Germline values: CDR1 SGHTA, CDR2 FQGNSA. The CDR3 extends over 15 amino acids. V lost 4 bases to trimming and J lost 2 bases, with 14 bases between them. The CDR3 sequence: CASSSPSGGNYGYTF. In nucleotides, the CDR3 is TGTGCCAGCAGCTCCCCTAGTGGGGGAAACTATGGCTACACCTTC.

The chain carries TRBV2 and TRBJ1-4, with D maybe TRBD1 (5 bases). V lost 3 bases and J 13 bases, leaving 24 bases between the germline ends. The germline gives CDR1 SNHLY, CDR2 FYNNEI. The CDR3 is made up of 16 amino acids. CDR3 residues: CASSDGSGGPLSPLFF. In DNA, the CDR3 is TGTGCCAGCAGTGACGGGTCGGGGGGACCTCTTTCCCCACTGTTTTTT. Variable domain in full (rest from reference TRBV2 and TRBJ1-4): EPEVTQTPSHQVTQMGQEVILRCVPISNHLYFYWYRQILGQKVEFLVSFYNNEISEKSEIFDDQFSVERPDGSNFTLKIRSTKLEDSAMYFCASSDGSGGPLSPLFFGSGTQLSVL.

The chain combines TRBV14 with TRBJ1-3; D is possibly TRBD1 (6 bases). The CDR3 totals 14 residues. V was shortened by 4 bases and J by 4 bases, with 11 bases between the two germline ends. Per germline, CDR1 SGHDN and CDR2 FVKESK. DNA of the CDR3: TGTGCCAGCAGCCGACAGGCCCCAGGAAACACCATATATTTT. This translates into CASSRQAPGNTIYF.

The V and J genes are TRBV13 and TRBJ1-1; 11 nucleotides line up with TRBD1. CDR3 size: 18 residues. Germline trimming cut 1 base from V and 1 base from J; bases unmatched to any gene: 8. Per germline, CDR1 PRHDT and CDR2 FYEKMQ (reference sequence). The CDR3 region is CASSLARGQGAGNTEAFF. CDR3 sequence (DNA): TGTGCCAGCAGCTTAGCTCGCGGACAGGGGGCAGGGAACACTGAAGCTTTCTTT.

The chain uses TRBV27 and TRBJ1-2, with D uncertain. Germline V gene sequence: CDR1 MNHEY, CDR2 SMNVEV (reference sequence). Trimming left V 5 bases short and J 4 bases short, with 8 bases between. The CDR3 length is 12 residues. CDR3 in amino acids: CASSAGRYGYTF. CDR3 nucleotides: TGTGCCAGCAGTGCGGGTCGCTATGGCTACACCTTC.

The genes are TRBV7-9 and TRBJ2-1; D remains ambiguous. Trimming removed 4 bases from V and 6 bases from J, with 10 bases in between. Germline CDR1 SEHNR, CDR2 FQNEAQ (reference sequence). The CDR3 runs 13 residues. Here the CDR3 reads CASSSRRGNEQFF. CDR3 in DNA: TGTGCCAGCAGCTCTCGGCGAGGCAATGAGCAGTTCTTC. Supplemented by reference TRBV7-9 and TRBJ2-1, the full variable domain reads DTGVSQNPRHKITKRGQNVTFRCDPISEHNRLYWYRQTLGQGPEFLTYFQNEAQLEKSRLLSDRFSAERPKGSFSTLEIQRTEQGDSAMYLCASSSRRGNEQFFGPGTRLTVL.

V is TRBV12-3 or TRBV12-4 and J is TRBJ1-2, with D hard to call. Trimming removed 6 bases from V and 8 bases from J, with 16 bases in between. CDR3 size: 13 residues. For the CDR3, the DNA is TGTGCCAGCAGGCCCCCGGGTAATGAGGGCTACACCTTC. Amino acids: CASRPPGNEGYTF.

The chain combines TRBV19 with TRBJ1-3; maybe TRBD1 (6 bases). Germline CDR1 reads LNHDA; CDR2 reads SQIVND (reference sequence). This CDR3 comprises 14 residues. Between the trimmed V and J ends, which lost 10 bases and 0 bases, there was a span of 13 bases. The CDR3 region is CANSDSRSGNTIYF. CDR3 in DNA: TGTGCCAACTCGGACAGTCGCTCTGGAAACACCATATATTTT.

V gene TRBV28 combines with J gene TRBJ1-1; D remains ambiguous. The CDR3 consists of 11 residues. V dropped 4 bases and J dropped 8 bases, with 8 bases sitting between them. The germline CDR1 and CDR2 sequences are MDHEN and SYDVKM. CDR3: CASSSSWEAFF. The CDR3 DNA follows: TGTGCCAGCAGTTCGAGTTGGGAAGCTTTCTTT.

This chain joins TRBV7-3 and TRBJ2-7; a possible D gene is TRBD2 (6 bases). Germline V lookup: CDR1 SGHTA, CDR2 FQGTGA. The CDR3 covers 14 residues. The V end lost 2 bases, the J end lost 2 bases, and 10 bases lay between the germline ends. CDR3 amino acids: CASSLAGKPYEQYF. CDR3 DNA sequence: TGTGCCAGCAGCTTAGCGGGGAAACCCTACGAGCAGTACTTC.

The V call is TRBV5-1, the J call TRBJ1-2, with a weak D call TRBD1 (5 bases). CDR1 and CDR2 (germline): SGHRS, YFSETQ. Trimming left V 4 bases short and J 4 bases short, with 17 bases between. The length of the CDR3 is 15 residues. The CDR3 loop reads CASSPSGGFGYGYTF. The DNA for the CDR3 is TGCGCCAGCAGCCCCTCGGGGGGGTTCGGCTATGGCTACACCTTC.

This clone was recorded only once. The genes are TRBV10-3 and TRBJ2-7, with D possibly matching TRBD2 (6 bases). There are 14 residues in the CDR3. V was shortened by 6 bases and J by 6 bases, with 18 bases between the two germline ends. Germline V lookup: CDR1 ENHRY, CDR2 SYGVKD. This chain's CDR3 is CAISLTSPPSEQYF. The CDR3 region has the DNA TGTGCCATCAGCCTTACTAGCCCGCCGTCCGAGCAGTACTTC.

CDR3 protein: CASSRGGRGNTIYF. In DNA form, the CDR3 reads TGTGCCAGCAGTCGCGGAGGGCGCGGAAACACCATATATTTT. The chain combines TRBV6-5 with TRBJ1-3; D is uncertain. CDR3 length: 14 residues. Per germline, CDR1 MNHEY and CDR2 SVGAGI. Trimming cost V 5 bases and J 4 bases, with 12 bases left between them.

This clone was detected once. The V call is TRBV5-6, the J call TRBJ2-1; TRBD2 matches 8 bases. Germline V gives CDR1 SGHDT, CDR2 YYEEEE. The trim removed 5 bases at V and 1 base at J, leaving 8 bases unmatched. This CDR3 contains 16 residues. The CDR3 nucleotides are TGTGCCAGCAGACCCCTAGCGGGCTCATCCTACAATGAGCAGTTCTTC. Translating it yields CASRPLAGSSYNEQFF.